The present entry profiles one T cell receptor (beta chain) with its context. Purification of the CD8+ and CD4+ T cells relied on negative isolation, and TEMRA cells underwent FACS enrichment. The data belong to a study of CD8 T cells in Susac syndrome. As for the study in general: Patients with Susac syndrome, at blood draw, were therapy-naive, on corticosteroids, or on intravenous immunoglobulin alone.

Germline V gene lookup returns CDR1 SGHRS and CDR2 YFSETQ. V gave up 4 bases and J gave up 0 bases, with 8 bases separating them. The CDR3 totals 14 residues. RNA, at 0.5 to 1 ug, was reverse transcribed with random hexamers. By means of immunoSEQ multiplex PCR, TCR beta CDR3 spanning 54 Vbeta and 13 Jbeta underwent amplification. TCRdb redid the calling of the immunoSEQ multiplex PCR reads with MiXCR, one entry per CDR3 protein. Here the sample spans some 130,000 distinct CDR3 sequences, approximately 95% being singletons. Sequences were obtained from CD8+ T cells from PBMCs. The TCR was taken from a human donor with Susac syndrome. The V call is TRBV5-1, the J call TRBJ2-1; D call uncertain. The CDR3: CASSLTTSYNEQFF. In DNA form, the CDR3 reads TGCGCCAGCAGCCTGACCACCTCCTACAATGAGCAGTTCTTC.